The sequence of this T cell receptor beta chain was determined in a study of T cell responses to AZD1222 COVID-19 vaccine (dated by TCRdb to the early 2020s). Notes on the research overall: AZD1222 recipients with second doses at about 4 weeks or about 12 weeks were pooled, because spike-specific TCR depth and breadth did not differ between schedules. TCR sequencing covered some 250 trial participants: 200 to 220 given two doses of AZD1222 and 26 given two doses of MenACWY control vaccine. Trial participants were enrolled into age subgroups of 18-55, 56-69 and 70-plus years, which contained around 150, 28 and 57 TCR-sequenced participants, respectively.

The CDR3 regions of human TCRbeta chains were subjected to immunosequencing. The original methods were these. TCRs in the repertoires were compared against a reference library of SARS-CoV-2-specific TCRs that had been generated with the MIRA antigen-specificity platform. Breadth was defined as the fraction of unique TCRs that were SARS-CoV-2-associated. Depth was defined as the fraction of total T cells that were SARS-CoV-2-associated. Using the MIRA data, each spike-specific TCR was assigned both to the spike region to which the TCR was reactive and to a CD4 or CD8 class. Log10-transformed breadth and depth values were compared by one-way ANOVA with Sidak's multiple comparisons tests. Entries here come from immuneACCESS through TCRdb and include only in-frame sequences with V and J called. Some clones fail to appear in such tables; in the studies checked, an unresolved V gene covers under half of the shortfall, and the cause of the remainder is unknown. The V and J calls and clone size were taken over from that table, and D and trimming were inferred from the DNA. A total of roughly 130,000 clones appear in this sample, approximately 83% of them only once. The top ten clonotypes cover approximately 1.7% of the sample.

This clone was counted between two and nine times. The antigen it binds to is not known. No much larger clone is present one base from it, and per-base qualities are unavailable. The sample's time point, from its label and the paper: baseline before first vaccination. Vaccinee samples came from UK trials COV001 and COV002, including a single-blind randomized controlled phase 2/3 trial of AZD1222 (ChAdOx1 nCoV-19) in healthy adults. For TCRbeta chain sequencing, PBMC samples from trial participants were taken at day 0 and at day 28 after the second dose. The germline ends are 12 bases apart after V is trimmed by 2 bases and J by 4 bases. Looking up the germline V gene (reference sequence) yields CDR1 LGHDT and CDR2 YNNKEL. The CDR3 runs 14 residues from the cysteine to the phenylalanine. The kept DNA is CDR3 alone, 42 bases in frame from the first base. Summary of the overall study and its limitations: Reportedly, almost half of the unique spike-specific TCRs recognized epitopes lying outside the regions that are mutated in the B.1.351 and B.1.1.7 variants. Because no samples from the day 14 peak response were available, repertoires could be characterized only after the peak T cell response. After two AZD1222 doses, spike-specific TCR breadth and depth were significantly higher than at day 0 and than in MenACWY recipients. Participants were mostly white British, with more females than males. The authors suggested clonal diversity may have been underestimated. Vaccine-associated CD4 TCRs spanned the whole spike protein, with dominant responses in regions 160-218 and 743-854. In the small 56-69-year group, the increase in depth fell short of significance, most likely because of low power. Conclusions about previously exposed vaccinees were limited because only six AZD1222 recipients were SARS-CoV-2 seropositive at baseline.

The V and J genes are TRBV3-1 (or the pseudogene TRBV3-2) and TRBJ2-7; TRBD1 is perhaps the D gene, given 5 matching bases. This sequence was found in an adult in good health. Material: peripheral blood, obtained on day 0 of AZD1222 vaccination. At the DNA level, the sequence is TGTGCCAGCAGCCAATTCCAGGGAAGGTACGAGCAGTACTTC. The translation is CASSQFQGRYEQYF.